These 8 T cell receptor beta chains came from one sample sequenced in a study of T cell responses to AZD1222 COVID-19 vaccine. The data were produced by immunoSEQ multiplex PCR, yet TCRdb's version contains in-frame clones alone and is incomplete. Of around 140,000 clones listed, roughly 90% were seen once; the top ten hold roughly 3.9%. This specimen consisted of peripheral blood, obtained 28 days after the second AZD1222 dose. The receptors were sampled from an adult who received the AZD1222 COVID-19 vaccine.

CDR3 DNA: TGTGCCAGCAGCAAAGTTTGGGGCAGCGAATCTGGGGCCAACGTCCTGACTTTC. As protein: CASSKVWGSESGANVLTF. The J gene is TRBJ2-6, the V gene TRBV7-2; TRBD1 might be the D (5 bases). Germline assignment: CDR1 SGHTA and CDR2 FQGNSA. The CDR3 runs 18 residues. Deletions cut 5 bases from V and 1 base from J, with 18 bases between.

This clone has only a few counts. The chain is built from TRBV6-2 or TRBV6-3 and TRBJ2-1, with 7 bases identical to TRBD1. The V gene's germline CDR1 is MNHEY and CDR2 SVGEGT. This CDR3 contains 14 residues. V shed 4 bases, J shed 7 bases, and the junction held 7 bases outside the gene matches. This CDR3 is CASSSTGTVNEQFF. Here the CDR3 DNA reads TGTGCCAGCAGTTCAACCGGGACAGTAAATGAGCAGTTCTTC.

The J gene is TRBJ2-2, the V gene TRBV24-1; 7 bases fit TRBD2. The length of the CDR3 is 20 residues. The V gene end was trimmed by 1 base and the J gene end by 5 bases; junction bases not matched to a gene: 18. Germline-derived CDR1 and CDR2 are KGHDR and SFDVKD. The CDR3 DNA sequence: TGTGCCACCAGTGATTTTACCGGGACTACTAACCCGGCAGGGACCGGGGAGCTGTTTTTT. It encodes CATSDFTGTTNPAGTGELFF.

The rearrangement joins TRBV18 to TRBJ1-5; no reliable D call. Trimming left V 4 bases short and J 0 bases short, with 10 bases between. Germline values: CDR1 KGHSH, CDR2 LQKENI. The CDR3 sequence is 15 residues long. As DNA, the CDR3 is TGTGCCAGCTCACTGCTCTCTGATAGCAATCAGCCCCAGCATTTT. The encoded protein is CASSLLSDSNQPQHF.

This rearrangement joins TRBV4-1 to TRBJ2-5; unclear D gene. CDR1 and CDR2 (germline): MGHRA, YSYEKL. CDR3 length: 14 amino acids. Trimming stripped 1 base from V and 3 bases from J, with 9 bases between. CDR3 nucleotides: TGCGCCAGCAGCCAAGCGGCAGTCGAAGAGACCCAGTACTTC. It specifies CASSQAAVEETQYF.

Only one count was recorded for this clone. The V gene is TRBV5-5, the J gene TRBJ2-7; 8 positions match TRBD1. The germline gives CDR1 SGHKS, CDR2 YYEKEE (reference sequence). J gave up 3 bases and V 4 bases, and 6 bases lay outside the gene matches. This CDR3 has 14 amino acids. CDR3 residues: CASSPKTGVYEQYF. CDR3 bases: TGTGCCAGCAGCCCAAAGACAGGGGTCTACGAGCAGTACTTC.

The chain joins TRBV5-1 to TRBJ1-1, with D maybe TRBD1 (6 bases). Germline V gene sequence: CDR1 SGHRS, CDR2 YFSETQ. V was clipped by 0 bases and J by 6 bases, with 9 bases between them. CDR3 length: 13 residues. The CDR3 DNA is TGCGCCAGCAGCTTGGACGAGGGGGCTGAAGCTTTCTTT. It codes for CASSLDEGAEAFF.

Only one count was recorded for this clone. The chain joins TRBV5-5 to TRBJ2-3; TRBD1 might be the D (5 bases). V dropped 4 bases and J dropped 5 bases, with 14 bases sitting between them. In germline, CDR1 is SGHKS, CDR2 YYEKEE (reference sequence). CDR3 length: 14 amino acids. The CDR3 sequence: CASSQTPQGDTQYF. As DNA, the CDR3 is TGTGCCAGCAGCCAAACCCCTCAGGGAGATACGCAGTATTTT.